The 3 T cell receptor beta chains below all came from one sample that was sequenced in a study of metastatic and nonmetastatic thyroid tumors. There were no patients who had received any treatment before thyroid surgery. TCRdb reassembled clones from the PCR reads with MiXCR. The table records roughly 14,000 clones, roughly 21% of them present only once. The sample comprised tumor tissue. The receptor source for this set is a female donor with papillary thyroid cancer or a benign thyroid nodule (not recorded which). Some clones in this sample may be carry-over from other donors' samples.

This clone qualifies as medium-sized (0.01 to 0.1%). This rearrangement joins TRBV11-3 to TRBJ2-2; TRBD2 might be the D (5 bases). Germline V gives CDR1 SGHNT, CDR2 YENEEA. This CDR3 contains 15 residues. V was pared by 2 bases and J by 5 bases, with 12 bases between. In DNA form, the CDR3 reads TGTGCCAGCAGCTTAAAGGGAGTAATAACCGGGGAGCTGTTTTTT. Translation gives CASSLKGVITGELFF. The full variable domain, its missing parts supplied by reference TRBV11-3 and TRBJ2-2, is EAGVVQSPRYKIIEKKQPVAFWCNPISGHNTLYWYLQNLGQGPELLIRYENEEAVDDSQLPKDRFSAERLKGVDSTLKIQPAELGDSAVYLCASSLKGVITGELFFGEGSRLTVL.

The chain uses TRBV6-2 or TRBV6-3 and TRBJ2-7; D is ambiguous. The germline V gene encodes CDR1 MNHEY and CDR2 SVGEGT. The V and J ends lost 2 bases and 2 bases respectively, with 4 bases between them. CDR3 size: 12 residues. The CDR3 here is CASSYGTYEQYF. CDR3 sequence (DNA): TGTGCCAGCAGTTACGGGACCTACGAGCAGTACTTC.

This clone is medium-sized. The rearrangement links TRBV6-1 to TRBJ1-2; unclear D gene. The CDR3 loop spans 14 amino acids. From germline, CDR1 is MNHNS and CDR2 SASEGT. Trimming stripped 6 bases from V and 4 bases from J, with 15 bases between. CDR3 amino acids: CASSLIRGGYGYTF. CDR3 nucleotides: TGTGCCAGCAGCCTAATTCGGGGAGGCTATGGCTACACCTTC.